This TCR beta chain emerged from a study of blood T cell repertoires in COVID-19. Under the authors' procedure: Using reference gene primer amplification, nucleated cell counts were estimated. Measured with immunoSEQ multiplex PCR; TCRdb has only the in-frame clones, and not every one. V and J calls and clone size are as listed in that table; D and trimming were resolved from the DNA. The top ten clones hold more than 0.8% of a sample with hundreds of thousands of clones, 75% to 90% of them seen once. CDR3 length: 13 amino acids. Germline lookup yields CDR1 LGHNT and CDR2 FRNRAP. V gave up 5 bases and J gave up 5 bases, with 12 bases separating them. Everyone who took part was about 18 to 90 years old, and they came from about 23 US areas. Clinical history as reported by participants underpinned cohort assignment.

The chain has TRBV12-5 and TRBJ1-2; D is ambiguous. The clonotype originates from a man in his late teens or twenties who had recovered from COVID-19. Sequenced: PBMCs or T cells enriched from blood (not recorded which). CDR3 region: CASGPGSFYGYTF. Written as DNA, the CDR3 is TGTGCTAGTGGTCCGGGATCTTTTTATGGCTACACCTTC.